This T cell receptor beta chain was profiled in a study of cytomegalovirus exposure and HLA in healthy donors. Regarding this clone: The antigen remains unidentified.

The study's findings and limits: Three of the chains that were CMV-associated were confirmed in vitro to be specific for CMV antigens.

Method: immunoSEQ multiplex PCR; TCRdb's copy keeps in-frame clones and lacks some. This table holds some 72,000 clones, 90% to 96% found once. Sequencing was carried out using PBMCs. This sequence originates from a man younger than 35 in good health and CMV-seropositive.

For the CDR3, the DNA is TGCGCCAGCAGCCCCCTCTCGAGCGGGAGATTGCCAGATACGCAGTATTTT. As protein: CASSPLSSGRLPDTQYF. This chain links TRBV4-1 with TRBJ2-3; 8 nucleotides match TRBD2. The CDR3 extends over 17 amino acids. The junction had 13 bases not matched to a gene; V was cut back by 4 bases and J by 4 bases. Per the germline V gene, CDR1 is MGHRA and CDR2 is YSYEKL.